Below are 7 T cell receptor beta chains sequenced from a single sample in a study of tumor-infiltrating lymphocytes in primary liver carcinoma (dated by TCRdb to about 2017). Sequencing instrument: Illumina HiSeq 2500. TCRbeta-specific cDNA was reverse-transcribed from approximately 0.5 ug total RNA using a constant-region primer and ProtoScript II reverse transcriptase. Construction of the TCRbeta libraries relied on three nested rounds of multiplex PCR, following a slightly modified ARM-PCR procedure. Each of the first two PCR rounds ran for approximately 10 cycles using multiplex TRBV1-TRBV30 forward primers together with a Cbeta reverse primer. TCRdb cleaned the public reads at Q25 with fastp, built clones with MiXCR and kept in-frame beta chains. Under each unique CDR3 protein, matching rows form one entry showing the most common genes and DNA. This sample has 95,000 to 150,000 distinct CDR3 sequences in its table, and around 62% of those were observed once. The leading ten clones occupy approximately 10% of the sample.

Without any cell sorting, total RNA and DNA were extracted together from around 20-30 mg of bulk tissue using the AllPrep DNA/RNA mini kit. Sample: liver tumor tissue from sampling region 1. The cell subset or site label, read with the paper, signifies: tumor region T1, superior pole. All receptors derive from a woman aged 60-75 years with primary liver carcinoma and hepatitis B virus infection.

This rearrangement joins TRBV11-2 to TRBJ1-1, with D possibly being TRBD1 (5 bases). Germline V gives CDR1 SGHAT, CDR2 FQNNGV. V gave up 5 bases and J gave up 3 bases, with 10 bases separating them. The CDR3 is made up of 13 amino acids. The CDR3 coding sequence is TGTGCCAGCAGCCTATCGGGGGACACTGAAGCTTTCTTT. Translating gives CASSLSGDTEAFF.

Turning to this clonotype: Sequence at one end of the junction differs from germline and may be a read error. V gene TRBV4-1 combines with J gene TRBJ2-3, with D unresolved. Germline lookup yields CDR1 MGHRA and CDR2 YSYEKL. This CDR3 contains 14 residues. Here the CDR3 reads CASSQMIGTDTQYF. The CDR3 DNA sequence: TGTGCCAGCAGCCAGATGATCGGAACAGATACGCAGTATTTT.

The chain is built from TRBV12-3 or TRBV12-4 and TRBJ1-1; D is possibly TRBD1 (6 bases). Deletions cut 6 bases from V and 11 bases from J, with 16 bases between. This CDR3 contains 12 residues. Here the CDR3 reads CASSLGLRGAFF. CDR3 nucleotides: TGTGCCAGCAGCCTGGGCCTTAGGGGGGCTTTCTTT.

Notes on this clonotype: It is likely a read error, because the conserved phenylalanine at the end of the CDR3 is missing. Written as DNA, the CDR3 is TGTGCCAGCAGCATTTTAGCGGGAGGGGCAGGGTTCAATGAGCAGTTCCTC. Translated, it gives CASSILAGGAGFNEQFL. This chain uses TRBV11-3 with TRBJ2-1, with 11 bases matching TRBD2. The CDR3 covers 17 residues. The germline V gene encodes CDR1 SGHNT and CDR2 YENEEA. The V segment lost 5 bases and the J segment 6 bases; nucleotides outside the gene matches: 12.

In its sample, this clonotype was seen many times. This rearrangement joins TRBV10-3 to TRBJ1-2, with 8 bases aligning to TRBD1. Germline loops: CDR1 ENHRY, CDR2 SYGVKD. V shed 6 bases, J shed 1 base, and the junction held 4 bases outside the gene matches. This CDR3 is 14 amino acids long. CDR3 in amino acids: CAIRPTGVNYGYTF. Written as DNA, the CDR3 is TGTGCCATCAGACCGACAGGGGTTAACTATGGCTACACCTTC.

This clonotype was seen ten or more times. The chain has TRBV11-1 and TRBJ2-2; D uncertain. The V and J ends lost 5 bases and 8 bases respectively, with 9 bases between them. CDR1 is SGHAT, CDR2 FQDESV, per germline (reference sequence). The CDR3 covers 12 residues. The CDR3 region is CASSPLPGELFF. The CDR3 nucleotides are TGTGCCAGCAGCCCACTACCAGGGGAGCTGTTTTTT.

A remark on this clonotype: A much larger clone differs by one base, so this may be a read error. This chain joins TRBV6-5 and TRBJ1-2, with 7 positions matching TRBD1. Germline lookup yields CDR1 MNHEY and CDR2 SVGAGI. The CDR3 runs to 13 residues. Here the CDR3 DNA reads TGTGCCAGCGGTTACTCACAGGGGCGGGGCTACACCTTC. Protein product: CASGYSQGRGYTF.